These T cell receptor beta chains were read from a single sample in a study of shared clonotypes between healthy human individuals. Method: immunoSEQ multiplex PCR; TCRdb's copy keeps in-frame clones and lacks some. The sample holds roughly 1 million clones; 65% to 80% are singletons and the top ten take 1.2% to 1.5%. Input material: memory CD4+ T cells sorted from blood. The receptors were gathered from a man aged 18 to 30 in good health. Each CDR3 is given with its conserved first and last residue. The D gene is left open where the match is weak. A row's size may be missing; if present it is once, few, many or a size class.

J | size | D | V | CDR3 | DNA
TRBJ2-5 | few | TRBD1 | TRBV19 | CASSSRQGQETQYF | TGTGCCAGTAGTTCCCGACAGGGCCAAGAGACCCAGTACTTC
TRBJ1-2 | - | - | TRBV29-1 | CSATTNLGTPGYTF | TGCAGCGCAACGACAAATCTCGGAACCCCTGGCTACACCTTC
TRBJ2-2 | - | - | TRBV28 | CASSRPESGGELFF | TGTGCCAGCAGTCGTCCAGAGTCCGGCGGGGAGCTGTTTTTT
TRBJ1-1 | - | TRBD1 | TRBV7-2 | CASSLAVTGGTEAFF | TGTGCCAGCAGCTTAGCGGTGACAGGGGGGACTGAAGCTTTCTTT
TRBJ2-1 | - | - | TRBV29-1 | CSVEKRAYNEQFF | TGCAGCGTTGAGAAGCGGGCTTACAATGAGCAGTTCTTC
TRBJ1-1 | - | - | TRBV11-2 | CASSLLLTGSEAFF | TGTGCCAGCAGCTTACTTTTGACTGGTTCTGAAGCTTTCTTT
TRBJ2-5 | - | - | TRBV6-1 | CASSEASRQETQYF | TGTGCCAGCAGTGAAGCTAGCAGACAAGAGACCCAGTACTTC
TRBJ2-3 | - | TRBD2 | TRBV6-6 | CASTIAGVGDTQYF | TGTGCCAGCACCATAGCGGGGGTCGGTGATACGCAGTATTTT
TRBJ2-2 | - | - | TRBV6-5 | CASTSPNTGELFF | TGTGCCAGCACGTCGCCGAACACCGGGGAGCTGTTTTTT
TRBJ2-7 | once | - | TRBV6-5 | CASSPPYEQYF | TGTGCCAGCAGTCCCCCCTACGAGCAGTACTTC
TRBJ2-3 | - | TRBD2 | TRBV5-4 | CASSLAGAGGTTHTQYF | TGTGCCAGCAGCTTGGCCGGGGCGGGAGGAACCACCCATACGCAGTATTTT
TRBJ2-7 | - | - | TRBV7-2 | CASSPPNEQYF | TGTGCCAGCAGCCCCCCCAACGAGCAGTACTTC
TRBJ2-5 | - | - | TRBV7-9 | CASSLEQGSQETQYF | TGTGCCAGCAGCTTAGAACAGGGCTCCCAAGAGACCCAGTACTTC
TRBJ2-3 | - | - | TRBV2 | CASSAGPILEDTQYF | TGTGCCAGCAGTGCTGGGCCGATTTTGGAAGATACGCAGTATTTT
TRBJ2-2 | - | TRBD2 | TRBV7-2 | CASSSGSGRLEAGELFF | TGTGCCAGCAGCTCAGGGAGCGGGAGACTTGAGGCCGGGGAGCTGTTTTTT
TRBJ2-6 | - | - | TRBV5-1 | CASSLGDVSGANVLTF | TGCGCCAGCAGCTTGGGGGACGTTTCTGGGGCCAACGTCCTGACTTTC
TRBJ2-7 | - | - | TRBV18 | CASSISGGYEQYF | TGTGCCAGCTCAATATCTGGCGGCTACGAGCAGTACTTC
TRBJ1-6 | - | TRBD1 | TRBV12-5 | CASVRGQGGESPLHF | TGTGCTAGTGTCCGGGGACAGGGTGGCGAATCACCCCTCCACTTT
TRBJ2-6 | - | - | TRBV6-5 | CASSSAGAGANVLTF | TGTGCCAGCAGTTCAGCAGGGGCTGGGGCCAACGTCCTGACTTTC
TRBJ1-6 | - | - | TRBV6-5 | CASSYGVYRASSPLHF | TGTGCCAGCAGTTACGGGGTATACAGGGCGAGCTCACCCCTCCACTTT
TRBJ1-4 | - | TRBD1 | TRBV5-4 | CASSLDSTGKGKLFF | TGTGCCAGCAGCTTGGATTCGACAGGGAAGGGAAAACTGTTTTTT
TRBJ2-6 | few | - | TRBV5-1 | CASSNSSGANVLTF | TGCGCCAGCAGTAACTCCTCTGGGGCCAACGTCCTGACTTTC
TRBJ2-7 | - | TRBD2 | TRBV7-2 | CASSLMWDYSYEQYF | TGTGCCAGCAGCTTAATGTGGGACTACTCCTACGAGCAGTACTTC
TRBJ2-7 | once | - | TRBV19 | CASSLEARAGTYEQYF | TGTGCCAGTAGTCTAGAAGCCCGGGCAGGAACCTACGAGCAGTACTTC
TRBJ1-6 | few | - | TRBV5-6 | CASSFGQGTSPLHF | TGTGCCAGCAGCTTCGGTCAAGGAACTTCACCCCTCCACTTT
TRBJ2-1 | - | TRBD2 | TRBV7-3 | CASSRTSGGLISYNEQFF | TGTGCCAGCAGCCGGACTAGCGGGGGGTTGATCTCCTACAATGAGCAGTTCTTC
TRBJ2-3 | - | - | TRBV7-2 | CASSFTYSTDTQYF | TGTGCCAGCAGCTTTACCTATAGCACAGATACGCAGTATTTT
TRBJ1-2 | - | - | TRBV5-1 | CASSLGAGSNYGYTF | TGCGCCAGCAGCTTGGGGGCGGGCAGTAACTATGGCTACACCTTC
TRBJ2-3 | - | - | TRBV5-4 | CASSLTVGTDTQYF | TGTGCCAGCAGCTTAACCGTAGGGACAGATACGCAGTATTTT